This paragraph reports one TCR beta chain. What it binds is unknown. One junction end disagrees with the germline gene, perhaps due to a read error. This sample's RNA came from whole unsorted tissue. The normal lung tissue was taken more than 3 cm from the tumor edge. Germline lookup yields CDR1 SGHAT and CDR2 FQNNGV. The CDR3 extends over 13 amino acids. This sample was included in a study of tumor and adjacent non-tumor tissue in lung cancer. In the study overall: Aged about 31 to 76 years, patients included nine to eleven men and 4 to 6 women with stage I to III disease. General study findings and limits: Compared with tumor, normal lung showed significantly lower TCR diversity.

TCRbeta libraries were built with three rounds of nested PCR, modified from ARM-PCR. TCRdb called the multiplex PCR reads again in MiXCR, with one record for every CDR3 protein. The sample includes 70,000 to 90,000 distinct CDR3 sequences, 65% to 85% of them seen just once. This chain joins TRBV11-2 and TRBJ2-5, with D perhaps TRBD2 (6 bases). This receptor was taken from a man aged 55 to 69 with non-small cell lung cancer. Sequencing used distant non-tumor lung tissue. The CDR3 loop is CASGSIGEETQYF. In nucleotides, the CDR3 is TGTGCCAGCGGCTCTATAGGGGAGGAGACCCAGTACTTT.